The 24 T cell receptor beta chains below come from one sample, sequenced in a study of T cells in Graves' hyperthyroidism and ophthalmopathy. The investigators amplified TCR beta CDR3 regions from RNA transcripts. The HTBI primer set drove a first-round RT-PCR of the TCR CDR3. MiXCR, run by TCRdb on the multiplex PCR reads, gives a single entry per CDR3 protein. The data contain around 690,000 distinct CDR3 sequences, roughly 17% of them seen just once; the ten biggest clones take up roughly a sixth. Sequencing input: blood. The origin of the receptors is a man aged 50-60 years with Graves' hyperthyroidism.

This clonotype was counted at least ten times. The chain couples TRBV20-1 to TRBJ2-1; 9 positions agree with TRBD2. Losses at the gene ends were 0 bases for V and 6 bases for J; bases not matched to a gene: 9. The CDR3 has 16 amino acids. CDR1 and CDR2 from the germline V gene are DFQATT and SNEGSKA (reference sequence). In DNA form, the CDR3 reads TGCAGTGCTAGAGATCGTTGGCGGGAGGGCCGCAATGAGCAGTTCTTC. It translates to CSARDRWREGRNEQFF.

The genes are TRBV11-3 and TRBJ1-1, with a tentative D call TRBD1 (5 bases). The CDR3 is 16 amino acids. Trimming pared 2 bases from V and 6 bases from J, leaving 19 bases between. Germline V lookup: CDR1 SGHNT, CDR2 YENEEA. DNA of the CDR3: TGTGCCAGCAGCTTACGGGACGGTGTACGGGGCTCTGAAGCTTTCTTT. Translating it yields CASSLRDGVRGSEAFF.

This clonotype came up once. The V and J genes are TRBV30 and TRBJ2-1, with 11 bases matching TRBD2. V shed 5 bases and J 2 bases; nucleotides not matched to a gene: 5. CDR1 and CDR2 (germline): GTSNPN, SVGIG (reference sequence). This CDR3 comprises 15 residues. CDR3: CAWGLAGGPYNEQFF. CDR3 sequence (DNA): TGTGCCTGGGGATTAGCGGGAGGGCCCTACAATGAGCAGTTCTTC.

The chain is built from TRBV29-1 and TRBJ2-3, with D possibly TRBD2 on 6 matching bases. The CDR3 loop spans 14 amino acids. From germline, CDR1 is SQVTM and CDR2 ANQGSEA. The V gene lost 0 bases and the J gene lost 8 bases, with 15 bases spanning the gap. The CDR3 region is CSVEERARGRTQYF. The CDR3 coding sequence is TGCAGCGTTGAAGAAAGGGCGCGGGGACGTACGCAGTATTTT.

This clonotype was seen ten or more times. The chain is built from TRBV28 and TRBJ2-5; 7 bases match TRBD1. V shed 3 bases, J shed 5 bases, and the junction held 9 bases outside the gene matches. The germline V gene encodes CDR1 MDHEN and CDR2 SYDVKM. This CDR3 spans 15 amino acids. The CDR3 is CASSLPDRAVETQYF. The CDR3 nucleotides read TGTGCCAGCAGTTTGCCAGACAGGGCTGTGGAGACCCAGTACTTC.

At least ten counts were recorded for this clonotype. The rearrangement links TRBV27 to TRBJ1-6; D not certain. The germline CDR1 and CDR2 sequences are MNHEY and SMNVEV (reference sequence). The V gene lost 7 bases and the J gene lost 0 bases, with 10 bases spanning the gap. The CDR3 spans 15 residues. The CDR3: CASNPSSSYNSPLHF. As DNA, the CDR3 is TGTGCCAGCAACCCATCGAGCTCCTATAATTCACCCCTCCACTTT.

This clonotype has at least ten counts. The chain joins TRBV7-2 to TRBJ1-1; D gene ambiguous. Germline CDR1 SGHTA, CDR2 FQGNSA. The CDR3 length is 14 residues. V gave up 0 bases and J gave up 1 base, with 6 bases separating them. In nucleotides, the CDR3 is TGTGCCAGCAGCTTAGCGCTCCCGAACACTGAAGCTTTCTTT. This encodes CASSLALPNTEAFF.

This chain connects TRBV27 to TRBJ2-7, with 10 nucleotides matching TRBD1. There are 20 residues in the CDR3. The germline gives CDR1 MNHEY, CDR2 SMNVEV (reference sequence). After removal of 4 bases from V and 2 bases from J, the junction contained 20 bases not matched to a gene. CDR3 nucleotides: TGTGCCAGCAGTTCCCTCTTCCCGGGACAGGGGCAGATCGACCCCTACGAGCAGTACTTC. This codes for CASSSLFPGQGQIDPYEQYF.

This clonotype was counted a few times. The chain links TRBV7-9 to TRBJ1-2; TRBD1 aligns across 8 bases. The length of the CDR3 is 15 residues. The trim removed 4 bases at V and 4 bases at J, leaving 8 bases unmatched. Germline V lookup: CDR1 SEHNR, CDR2 FQNEAQ (reference sequence). The CDR3 sequence is CASSSSRDRSYGYTF. In DNA, the CDR3 is TGTGCCAGCAGCTCGTCCCGGGACAGGAGCTATGGCTACACCTTC.

The V gene is TRBV4-1, the J gene TRBJ1-1; TRBD1 is a possible D gene (6 bases). The length of the CDR3 is 15 residues. Germline V gene data show CDR1 as MGHRA and CDR2 as YSYEKL. Trimming took 0 bases from V and 4 from J, leaving 12 bases between them. CDR3 amino acids: CASSQDGGAGTEAFF. DNA for the CDR3: TGCGCCAGCAGCCAAGATGGGGGGGCGGGCACTGAAGCTTTCTTT.

V and J are TRBV7-8 and TRBJ2-3; D is undetermined. Trimming shortened V by 6 bases and J by 0 bases, and 10 bases separated the two germline ends. The CDR3 extends over 14 amino acids. Germline CDR1 reads SGHVS; CDR2 reads FQNEAQ. The CDR3 nucleotides read TGTGCCAGCAGATCAGAAGGGAGCACAGATACGCAGTATTTT. It translates to CASRSEGSTDTQYF.

This clonotype was observed a single time. Given a much more abundant clone one base away, this may be a read error. The V gene is TRBV9, the J gene TRBJ2-7; D is perhaps TRBD2 (5 bases). Germline loops: CDR1 SGDLS, CDR2 YYNGEE. The CDR3 is 13 amino acids. Trimming cost V 7 bases and J 4 bases, with 15 bases left between them. CDR3 nucleotides: TGTGCCAGCGGCTCCAAGACGGGGTACGAGCAGTACTTC. Its translation: CASGSKTGYEQYF.

In this sample, this clonotype turned up many times. The chain is built from TRBV28 and TRBJ1-6; perhaps TRBD1 as D (5 bases). This CDR3 region has 15 residues. Trimming cost V 4 bases and J 9 bases, with 16 bases left between them. Germline CDR1 and CDR2: MDHEN and SYDVKM. The CDR3 loop is CASSSDTGGLSPLHF. CDR3 bases: TGTGCCAGCAGTTCGGACACCGGGGGACTTTCACCCCTCCACTTT.

The table lists this clonotype with many counts. The chain is built from TRBV2 and TRBJ2-1; tentative D call: TRBD2 (6 bases). The V gene lost 10 bases and the J gene lost 7 bases, with 23 bases spanning the gap. This CDR3 is built from 15 residues. Germline V gene lookup returns CDR1 SNHLY and CDR2 FYNNEI. CDR3 coding DNA: TGTGCCACCACACCCGGGGGTTCTTTGGGGAATGAGCAGTTCTTC. Translation gives CATTPGGSLGNEQFF.

This clonotype appeared many times. The genes are TRBV6-2 or TRBV6-3 and TRBJ2-1; 9 bases are shared with TRBD1. The trim removed 6 bases at V and 7 bases at J, leaving 10 bases unmatched. Germline V CDR1 and CDR2: MNHEY, SVGEGT. The length of the CDR3 is 15 residues. The CDR3 loop reads CASSYTRTGANEQFF. The CDR3 nucleotides read TGTGCCAGCAGCTACACCCGGACAGGGGCTAATGAGCAGTTCTTC.

Ten or more counts support this clonotype. V is TRBV28 and J is TRBJ1-3; D remains unclear. This CDR3 is built from 14 residues. Trimming took 6 bases from V and 2 from J, leaving 11 bases between them. The germline CDR1 and CDR2 sequences are MDHEN and SYDVKM. The chain's CDR3 is CASSPGFAGNTIYF. In DNA form, the CDR3 reads TGTGCCAGCAGCCCGGGATTTGCTGGAAACACCATATATTTT.

This clonotype was seen a handful of times. V usage is TRBV6-1 and J usage is TRBJ2-1; 10 positions match TRBD2. The CDR3 covers 16 residues. The germline V gene encodes CDR1 MNHNS and CDR2 SASEGT. Trimming at V came to 5 bases and at J to 4 bases, leaving 8 bases not matched to a gene. The CDR3 DNA is TGTGCCAGCAGTAATCCAGCGGGAGGGGATTACAATGAGCAGTTCTTC. This translates into CASSNPAGGDYNEQFF.

Concerning this clonotype: A much more abundant neighbour one base away suggests this may be a read error. The CDR3 sequence: CAWSVSGRDYGQYF. The CDR3 DNA reads TGTGCCTGGAGTGTATCCGGGAGGGACTACGGGCAGTACTTC. J is TRBJ2-7 and V is TRBV30; 8 nucleotides match TRBD2. There are 14 residues in the CDR3. Germline-derived CDR1 and CDR2 are GTSNPN and SVGIG (reference sequence).

This clonotype was observed many times. The chain recombines TRBV20-1 with TRBJ2-7; the match to TRBD2 covers 12 bases. This CDR3 contains 14 residues. The V gene's germline CDR1 is DFQATT and CDR2 SNEGSKA (reference sequence). The CDR3 nucleotides read TGCAGGGGGGCCACTAGCGGGAGGCTAGACGAGCAGTACTTC. It translates to CRGATSGRLDEQYF.

This clonotype was recorded at least ten times. Written as DNA, the CDR3 is TGTGCCAGCTCACCAGATTTGGGGGGAGAGACCCAGTACTTC. Protein: CASSPDLGGETQYF. This chain uses TRBV18 with TRBJ2-5, with D perhaps TRBD2 (6 bases). The V gene's germline CDR1 is KGHSH and CDR2 LQKENI. The length of the CDR3 is 14 residues. V lost 2 bases to trimming and J lost 4 bases, with 11 bases between them.

There are many counts of this clonotype. The genes are TRBV27 and TRBJ2-7; D is perhaps TRBD2 (5 bases). V dropped 3 bases and J dropped 2 bases, with 14 bases sitting between them. From germline, CDR1 is MNHEY and CDR2 SMNVEV (reference sequence). The CDR3 runs 15 residues. This CDR3 is CASSLVGVVPYEQYF. The CDR3, as DNA: TGTGCCAGCAGTTTGGTCGGGGTGGTACCCTACGAGCAGTACTTC.

Ten or more counts support this clonotype. The J gene is TRBJ1-1, the V gene TRBV15; D call uncertain. Trimming pared 0 bases from V and 1 base from J, leaving 6 bases between. This CDR3 has 14 residues. Germline V gene data show CDR1 as LNHNV and CDR2 as YYDKDF (reference sequence). The CDR3 loop reads CATSRDQTNTEAFF. The CDR3 DNA is TGTGCCACCAGCAGAGATCAAACGAACACTGAAGCTTTCTTT.

There are many counts of this clonotype. The rearrangement joins TRBV7-3 to TRBJ2-3; TRBD2 agrees at 10 bases. The ends lost 3 bases at V and 4 bases at J; junction bases unmatched: 7. Germline values: CDR1 SGHTA, CDR2 FQGTGA. The CDR3 is 16 residues long. The CDR3 is CASSLGAGGPADTQYF. The CDR3 DNA is TGTGCCAGCAGCTTGGGAGCGGGAGGGCCGGCAGATACGCAGTATTTT. Based on the CDR3 plus reference TRBV7-3 and TRBJ2-3, the full variable domain is GAGVSQTPSNKVTEKGKYVELRCDPISGHTALYWYRQSLGQGPEFLIYFQGTGAADDSGLPNDRFFAVRPEGSVSTLKIQRTERGDSAVYLCASSLGAGGPADTQYFGPGTRLTVL.

Comments on this clonotype: A junction boundary mismatches the germline segment, possibly from a read error. This chain uses TRBV29-1 with TRBJ1-1; possible D gene TRBD1, 5 bases. Germline values: CDR1 SQVTM, CDR2 ANQGSEA. The CDR3 loop spans 13 amino acids. CDR3 amino acids: CSVGVLRDFEASF. The CDR3 region has the DNA TGCAGCGTTGGCGTCCTCCGGGACTTCGAAGCTTCCTTT.